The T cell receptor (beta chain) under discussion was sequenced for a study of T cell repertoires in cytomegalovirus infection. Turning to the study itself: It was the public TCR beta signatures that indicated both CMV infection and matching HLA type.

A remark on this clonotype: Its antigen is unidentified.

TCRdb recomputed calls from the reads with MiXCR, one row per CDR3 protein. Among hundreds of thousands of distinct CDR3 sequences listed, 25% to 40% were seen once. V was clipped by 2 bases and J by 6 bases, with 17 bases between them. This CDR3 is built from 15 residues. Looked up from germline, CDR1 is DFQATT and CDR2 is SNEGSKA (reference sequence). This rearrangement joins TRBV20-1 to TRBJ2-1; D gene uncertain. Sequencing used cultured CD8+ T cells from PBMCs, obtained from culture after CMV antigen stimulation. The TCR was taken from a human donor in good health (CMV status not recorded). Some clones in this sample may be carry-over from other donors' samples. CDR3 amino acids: CSARFVVLLGNEQFF. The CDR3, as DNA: TGCAGTGCTAGATTTGTGGTTTTGCTTGGCAATGAGCAGTTCTTC.